This T cell receptor beta chain was documented in a study of blood T cell repertoires in COVID-19. Clones were read by immunoSEQ multiplex PCR, and TCRdb kept only the in-frame ones, dropping some. The profile shows over 200,000 clones, 75% to 90% of them singletons. The V gene's germline CDR1 is SQVTM and CDR2 ANQGSEA. CDR3 length: 12 residues. V trimming: 6 bases; J trimming: 4 bases; junction bases outside the gene matches: 0. Sequences were obtained from peripheral blood. This receptor was taken from a man aged 30-40 years with COVID-19, enrolled during active disease. The gene calls are TRBV29-1 and TRBJ2-1; 10 positions agree with TRBD1. The CDR3 sequence is CSVGQGYNEQFF. CDR3 nucleotide sequence: TGCAGCGTGGGACAGGGGTACAATGAGCAGTTCTTC.